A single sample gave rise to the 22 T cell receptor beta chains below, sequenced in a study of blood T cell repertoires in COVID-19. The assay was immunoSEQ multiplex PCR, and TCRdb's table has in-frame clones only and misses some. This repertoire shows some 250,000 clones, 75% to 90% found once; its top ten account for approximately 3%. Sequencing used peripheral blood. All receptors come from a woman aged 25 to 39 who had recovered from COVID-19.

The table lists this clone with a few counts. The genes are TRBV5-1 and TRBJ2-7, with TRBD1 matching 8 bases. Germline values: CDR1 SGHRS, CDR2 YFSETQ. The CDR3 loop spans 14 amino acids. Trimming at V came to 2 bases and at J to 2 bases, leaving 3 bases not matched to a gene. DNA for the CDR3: TGCGCCAGCAGCTTCGGACAGGGCACCTACGAGCAGTACTTC. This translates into CASSFGQGTYEQYF.

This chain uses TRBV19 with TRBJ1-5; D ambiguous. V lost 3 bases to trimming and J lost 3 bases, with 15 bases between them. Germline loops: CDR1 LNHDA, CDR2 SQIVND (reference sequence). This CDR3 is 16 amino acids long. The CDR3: CASSITPQPLNQPQHF. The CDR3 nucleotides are TGTGCCAGTAGTATCACTCCTCAACCTCTCAATCAGCCCCAGCATTTT.

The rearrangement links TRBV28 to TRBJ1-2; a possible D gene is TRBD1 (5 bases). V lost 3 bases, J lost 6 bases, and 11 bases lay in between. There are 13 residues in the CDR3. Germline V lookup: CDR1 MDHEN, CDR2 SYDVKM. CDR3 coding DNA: TGTGCCAGCAGTTTTGGGGGGGTGGATGGCTACACCTTC. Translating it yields CASSFGGVDGYTF.

This CDR3 reads CASSQVQGTGYEQYF. The CDR3 DNA is TGTGCCAGCAGCCAAGTCCAGGGAACGGGTTACGAGCAGTACTTC. The J gene is TRBJ2-7, the V gene TRBV3-1 (or the pseudogene TRBV3-2), with D perhaps matching TRBD1 (5 bases). The CDR3 extends over 15 amino acids. Germline loops: CDR1 LGHDT, CDR2 YNNKEL (reference sequence). Trimming pared 1 base from V and 4 bases from J, leaving 14 bases between.

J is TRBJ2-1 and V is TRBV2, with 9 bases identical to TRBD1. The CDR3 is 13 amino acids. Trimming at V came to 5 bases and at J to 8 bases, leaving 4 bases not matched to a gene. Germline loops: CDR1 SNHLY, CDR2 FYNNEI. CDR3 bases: TGTGCCAGCAGTCTGGACAGGGGCCATGAGCAGTTCTTC. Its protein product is CASSLDRGHEQFF.

The CDR3 here is CASSSTGSFNEKLFF. The DNA for the CDR3 is TGTGCCAGCAGTTCTACAGGGTCTTTCAATGAAAAACTGTTTTTT. The V and J genes are TRBV27 and TRBJ1-4, with D perhaps matching TRBD1 (6 bases). Germline CDR1 and CDR2: MNHEY and SMNVEV (reference sequence). This CDR3 has 15 amino acids. V lost 4 bases, J lost 5 bases, and 14 bases lay in between.

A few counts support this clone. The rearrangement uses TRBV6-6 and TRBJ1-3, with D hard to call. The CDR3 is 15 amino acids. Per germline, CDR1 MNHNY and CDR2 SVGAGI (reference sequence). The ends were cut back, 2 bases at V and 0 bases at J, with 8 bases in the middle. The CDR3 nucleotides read TGTGCCAGCAGTTACCACACAAGCTCTGGAAACACCATATATTTT. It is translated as CASSYHTSSGNTIYF.

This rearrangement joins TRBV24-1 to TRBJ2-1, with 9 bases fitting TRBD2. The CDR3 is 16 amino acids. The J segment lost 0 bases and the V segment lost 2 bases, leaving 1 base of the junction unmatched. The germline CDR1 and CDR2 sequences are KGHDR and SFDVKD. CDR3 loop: CATSDSSGDSYNEQFF. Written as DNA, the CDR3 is TGTGCCACCAGTGATTCTAGCGGGGACTCCTACAATGAGCAGTTCTTC.

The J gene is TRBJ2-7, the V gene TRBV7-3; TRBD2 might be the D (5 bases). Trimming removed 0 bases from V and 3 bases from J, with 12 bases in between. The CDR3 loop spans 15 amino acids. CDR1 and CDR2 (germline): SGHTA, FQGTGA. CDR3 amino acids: CASSLTGGHHYEQYF. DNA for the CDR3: TGTGCCAGCAGCTTAACGGGCGGGCACCACTACGAGCAGTACTTC.

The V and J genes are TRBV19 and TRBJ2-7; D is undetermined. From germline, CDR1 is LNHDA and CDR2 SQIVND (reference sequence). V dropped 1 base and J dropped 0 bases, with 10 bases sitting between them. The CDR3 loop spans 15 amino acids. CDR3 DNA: TGTGCCAGTAGTATAGTTAACGGAGTCTCCTACGAGCAGTACTTC. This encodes CASSIVNGVSYEQYF. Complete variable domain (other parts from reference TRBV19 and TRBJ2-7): DGGITQSPKYLFRKEGQNVTLSCEQNLNHDAMYWYRQDPGQGLRLIYYSQIVNDFQKGDIAEGYSVSREKKESFPLTVTSAQKNPTAFYLCASSIVNGVSYEQYFGPGTRLTVT.

In DNA form, the CDR3 reads TGTGCCAGCAGCCCCTCGGGGGGGGCCGAAGCTTTCTTT. It translates to CASSPSGGAEAFF. This chain links TRBV9 with TRBJ1-1, with D tentatively TRBD1 (6 bases). The CDR3 has 13 residues. Trimming stripped 4 bases from V and 8 bases from J, with 15 bases between. CDR1 is SGDLS and CDR2 is YYNGEE in the germline V gene.

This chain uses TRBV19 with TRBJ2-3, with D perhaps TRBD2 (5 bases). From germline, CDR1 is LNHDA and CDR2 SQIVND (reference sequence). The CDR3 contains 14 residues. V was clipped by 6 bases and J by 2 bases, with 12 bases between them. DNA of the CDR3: TGTGCCAGTAGCCCACTAGGGTACACAGATACGCAGTATTTT. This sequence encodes CASSPLGYTDTQYF.

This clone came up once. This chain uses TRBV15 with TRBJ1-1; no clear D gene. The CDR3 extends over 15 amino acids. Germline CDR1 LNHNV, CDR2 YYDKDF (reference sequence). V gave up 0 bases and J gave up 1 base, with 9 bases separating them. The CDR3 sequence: CATSRDFGGNTEAFF. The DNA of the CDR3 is TGTGCCACCAGCAGAGATTTTGGAGGGAACACTGAAGCTTTCTTT. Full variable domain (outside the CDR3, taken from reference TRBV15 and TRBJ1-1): DAMVIQNPRYQVTQFGKPVTLSCSQTLNHNVMYWYQQKSSQAPKLLFHYYDKDFNNEADTPDNFQSRRPNTSFCFLDIRSPGLGDTAMYLCATSRDFGGNTEAFFGQGTRLTVV.

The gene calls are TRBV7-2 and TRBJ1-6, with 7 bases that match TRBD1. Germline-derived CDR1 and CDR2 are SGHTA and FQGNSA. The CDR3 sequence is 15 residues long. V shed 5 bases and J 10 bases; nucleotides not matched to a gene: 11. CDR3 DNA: TGTGCCAGCAGCCCCCGACAGGGATGGGAGTCACCCCTCCACTTT. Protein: CASSPRQGWESPLHF.

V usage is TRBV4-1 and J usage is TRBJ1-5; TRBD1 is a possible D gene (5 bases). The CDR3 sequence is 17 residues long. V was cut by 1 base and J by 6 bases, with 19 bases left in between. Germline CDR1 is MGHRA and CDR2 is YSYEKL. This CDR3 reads CASSQVPPVGGSQPQHF. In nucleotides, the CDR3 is TGCGCCAGCAGCCAAGTGCCCCCCGTGGGGGGTTCTCAGCCCCAGCATTTT.

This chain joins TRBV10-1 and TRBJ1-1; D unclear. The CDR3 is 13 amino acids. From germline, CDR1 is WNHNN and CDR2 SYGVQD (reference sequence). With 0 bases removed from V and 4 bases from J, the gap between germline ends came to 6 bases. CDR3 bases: TGCGCCAGCAGTGAGTCAAAAGCCACTGAAGCTTTCTTT. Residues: CASSESKATEAFF.

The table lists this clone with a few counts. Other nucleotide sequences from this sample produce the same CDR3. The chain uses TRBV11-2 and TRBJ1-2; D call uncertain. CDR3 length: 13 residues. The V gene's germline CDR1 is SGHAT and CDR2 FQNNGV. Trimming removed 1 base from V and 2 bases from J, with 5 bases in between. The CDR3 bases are TGTGCCAGCAGCTTAGGGAGGAACTATGGCTACACCTTC. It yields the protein CASSLGRNYGYTF. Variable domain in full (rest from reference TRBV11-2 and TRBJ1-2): EAGVAQSPRYKIIEKRQSVAFWCNPISGHATLYWYQQILGQGPKLLIQFQNNGVVDDSQLPKDRFSAERLKGVDSTLKIQPAKLEDSAVYLCASSLGRNYGYTFGSGTRLTVV.

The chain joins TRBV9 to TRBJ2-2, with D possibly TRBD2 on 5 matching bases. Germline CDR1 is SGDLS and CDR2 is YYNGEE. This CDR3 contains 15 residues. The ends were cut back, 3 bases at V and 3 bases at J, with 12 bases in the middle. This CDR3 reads CASSGALGDTGELFF. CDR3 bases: TGTGCCAGCAGCGGGGCGCTCGGGGACACCGGGGAGCTGTTTTTT.

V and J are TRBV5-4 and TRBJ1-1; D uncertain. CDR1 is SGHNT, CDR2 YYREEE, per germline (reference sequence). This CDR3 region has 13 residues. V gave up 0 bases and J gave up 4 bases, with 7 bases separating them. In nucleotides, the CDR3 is TGTGCCAGCAGCTTGGATGGAGTCACTGAAGCTTTCTTT. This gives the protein CASSLDGVTEAFF.

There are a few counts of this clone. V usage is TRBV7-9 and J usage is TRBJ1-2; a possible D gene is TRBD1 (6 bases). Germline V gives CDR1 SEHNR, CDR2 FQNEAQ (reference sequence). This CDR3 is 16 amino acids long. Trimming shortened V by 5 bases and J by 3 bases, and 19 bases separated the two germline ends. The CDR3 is CASSNPRGRGDYGYTF. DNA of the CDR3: TGTGCCAGCAGCAACCCCCGGGGGCGGGGGGACTATGGCTACACCTTC.

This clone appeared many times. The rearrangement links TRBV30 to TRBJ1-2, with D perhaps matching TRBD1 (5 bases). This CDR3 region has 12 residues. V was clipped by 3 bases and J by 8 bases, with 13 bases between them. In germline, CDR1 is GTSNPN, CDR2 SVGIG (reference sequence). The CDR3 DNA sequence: TGTGCCTGGAGCCTGGACACTGGGGGCTACACCTTC. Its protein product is CAWSLDTGGYTF.

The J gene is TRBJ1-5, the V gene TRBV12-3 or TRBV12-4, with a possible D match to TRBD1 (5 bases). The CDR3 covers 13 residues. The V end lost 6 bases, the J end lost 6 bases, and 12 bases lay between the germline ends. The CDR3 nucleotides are TGTGCCAGCAGCCCAACGGGGGTTCAGCCCCAGCATTTT. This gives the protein CASSPTGVQPQHF.